Below are 26 T cell receptor beta chains sequenced from a single sample in a study of blood T cell repertoires in COVID-19. Here immunoSEQ multiplex PCR was the method, and the copy in TCRdb shows in-frame clones only, minus some. The sample has about 280,000 clones, about four fifths seen once. The sequenced material came from peripheral blood. The receptors derive from a woman aged 50 to 60 who had recovered from COVID-19.

This clone was counted a single time. V gene TRBV18 combines with J gene TRBJ2-7, with 10 bases identical to TRBD1. The J segment lost 5 bases and the V segment lost 3 bases, leaving 7 bases of the junction unmatched. The CDR3 has 15 residues. Germline V gives CDR1 KGHSH, CDR2 LQKENI. The CDR3 reads CASSPTTGGLDEQYF. DNA of the CDR3: TGTGCCAGCTCACCTACGACAGGGGGCTTGGACGAGCAGTACTTC.

J is TRBJ1-2 and V is TRBV7-6; the match to TRBD1 covers 10 bases. Germline V gene sequence: CDR1 SGHVS, CDR2 FNYEAQ. The CDR3 has 18 amino acids. V shed 3 bases, J shed 4 bases, and the junction held 14 bases outside the gene matches. For the CDR3, the DNA is TGTGCCAGCAGCTTTCCGGGACAGGGGTCCCCTTTTGGCTATGGCTACACCTTC. Translation: CASSFPGQGSPFGYGYTF.

This chain uses TRBV29-1 with TRBJ2-7; D might be TRBD1 (6 bases). Trimming took 5 bases from V and 3 from J, leaving 14 bases between them. Germline lookup yields CDR1 SQVTM and CDR2 ANQGSEA. CDR3 length: 13 amino acids. CDR3 sequence (DNA): TGCAGCGTTCGACAGGCGACCCTCTACGAGCAGTACTTC. As protein: CSVRQATLYEQYF.

This clone has only a few counts. It may be a read error: a sequence one base away is much more abundant. The same CDR3 is also encoded by other DNA sequences in this sample. The CDR3 sequence is CACIIGTGAGGEQFF. As DNA, the CDR3 is TGTGCCTGTATTATTGGGACTGGGGCGGGGGGTGAGCAGTTCTTC. This rearrangement joins TRBV19 to TRBJ2-1; 8 nucleotides agree with TRBD2. J was trimmed by 9 bases and V by 11 bases; bases with no gene match: 18. This CDR3 spans 15 amino acids. Germline V gene lookup returns CDR1 LNHDA and CDR2 SQIVND (reference sequence).

This clone was recorded a few times. Other DNA sequences in this specimen translate into the identical CDR3. The chain recombines TRBV27 with TRBJ1-2; 7 nucleotides line up with TRBD1. The junction had 5 bases not matched to a gene; V was cut back by 5 bases and J by 2 bases. This CDR3 has 14 residues. The germline V gene has CDR1 MNHEY and CDR2 SMNVEV (reference sequence). The CDR3 region has the DNA TGTGCCAGCAGTCCAGGGGGACAGAACTATGGCTACACCTTC. Translation gives CASSPGGQNYGYTF.

The chain recombines TRBV19 with TRBJ2-5; the D gene is possibly TRBD1 (5 bases). Trimming removed 1 base from V and 3 bases from J, with 12 bases in between. This CDR3 has 15 amino acids. The germline V gene has CDR1 LNHDA and CDR2 SQIVND (reference sequence). The CDR3 spells CASSIVGQGKETQYF. Here the CDR3 DNA reads TGTGCCAGTAGTATAGTTGGCCAGGGAAAAGAGACCCAGTACTTC.

This chain links TRBV19 with TRBJ2-3; 8 bases map to TRBD1. CDR3 length: 14 amino acids. The V gene end was trimmed by 3 bases and the J gene end by 6 bases; junction bases not matched to a gene: 5. CDR1 and CDR2 (germline): LNHDA, SQIVND (reference sequence). The CDR3 loop reads CASSIMTGADTQYF. For the CDR3, the DNA is TGTGCCAGTAGTATCATGACAGGGGCCGATACGCAGTATTTT.

V is TRBV3-1 (or the pseudogene TRBV3-2) and J is TRBJ2-5; D is perhaps TRBD2 (6 bases). The CDR3 consists of 16 residues. Germline V gene data show CDR1 as LGHDT and CDR2 as YNNKEL (reference sequence). Trimming removed 1 base from V and 5 bases from J, with 17 bases in between. The CDR3 DNA reads TGTGCCAGCAGCCAAGTCGGGATGGGGAGGACGGAGACCCAGTACTTC. Translation gives CASSQVGMGRTETQYF.

The CDR3 here is CASSMAPDRVDGYTF. In DNA, the CDR3 is TGTGCCAGTAGTATGGCCCCGGACAGGGTGGATGGCTACACCTTC. This chain uses TRBV19 with TRBJ1-2, with TRBD1 matching over 8 bases. This CDR3 spans 15 amino acids. Trimming took 3 bases from V and 6 from J; bases not matched to a gene: 9. In germline, CDR1 is LNHDA, CDR2 SQIVND (reference sequence).

The CDR3 loop reads CATSDHRTGGSSGELFF. The CDR3 DNA reads TGTGCCACCAGTGATCACCGGACAGGGGGCTCCTCCGGGGAGCTGTTTTTT. This chain links TRBV24-1 with TRBJ2-2; 11 bases are shared with TRBD1. The germline V gene encodes CDR1 KGHDR and CDR2 SFDVKD. This CDR3 comprises 17 residues. Trimming at V came to 3 bases and at J to 6 bases, leaving 8 bases not matched to a gene.

V usage is TRBV7-2 and J usage is TRBJ2-5; TRBD2 aligns across 7 bases. The CDR3 length is 15 residues. Germline CDR1 is SGHTA and CDR2 is FQGNSA. The ends lost 5 bases at V and 5 bases at J; junction bases unmatched: 11. The DNA of the CDR3 is TGTGCCAGCAGCGGGACTAATTTAGCCCGGGAGACCCAGTACTTC. Protein sequence: CASSGTNLARETQYF.

The rearrangement joins TRBV19 to TRBJ2-1; possible D gene TRBD2, 7 bases. V was shortened by 11 bases and J by 5 bases, with 16 bases between the two germline ends. Per the germline V gene, CDR1 is LNHDA and CDR2 is SQIVND (reference sequence). CDR3 size: 13 residues. In DNA form, the CDR3 reads TGTGCCGCCCGGGGGGCTGTAAACAATGAGCAGTTCTTC. Translating it yields CAARGAVNNEQFF.

The genes are TRBV6-2 or TRBV6-3 and TRBJ2-3; 9 bases line up with TRBD2. After removal of 5 bases from V and 9 bases from J, the junction contained 3 bases not matched to a gene. The germline CDR1 and CDR2 sequences are MNHEY and SVGEGT. The CDR3 is made up of 12 amino acids. The CDR3 coding sequence is TGTGCCAGCAGTGGACTAGCGTTAACGCAGTATTTT. The encoded protein is CASSGLALTQYF.

The rearrangement joins TRBV28 to TRBJ2-1; perhaps TRBD2 as D (5 bases). With 6 bases removed from V and 0 bases from J, the gap between germline ends came to 12 bases. The CDR3 consists of 15 residues. The V gene's germline CDR1 is MDHEN and CDR2 SYDVKM. The CDR3: CASRPAALSYNEQFF. The CDR3 DNA reads as TGTGCCAGCAGGCCAGCGGCACTCTCCTACAATGAGCAGTTCTTC. Complete variable domain (other parts from reference TRBV28 and TRBJ2-1): DVKVTQSSRYLVKRTGEKVFLECVQDMDHENMFWYRQDPGLGLRLIYFSYDVKMKEKGDIPEGYSVSREKKERFSLILESASTNQTSMYLCASRPAALSYNEQFFGPGTRLTVL.

The V call is TRBV30, the J call TRBJ2-2; D possibly corresponds to TRBD2 (5 bases). Germline CDR1 GTSNPN, CDR2 SVGIG (reference sequence). Trimming left V 0 bases short and J 7 bases short, with 12 bases between. The CDR3 is 14 residues long. Written as DNA, the CDR3 is TGTGCCTGGAGTGTGGCCGGGGTCTTCGGGGAGCTGTTTTTT. This sequence encodes CAWSVAGVFGELFF.

The chain has TRBV3-1 (or the pseudogene TRBV3-2) and TRBJ2-5; TRBD2 is a possible D gene (7 bases). CDR3 length: 15 amino acids. Deletions cut 5 bases from V and 2 bases from J, with 15 bases between. Germline lookup yields CDR1 LGHDT and CDR2 YNNKEL (reference sequence). The CDR3 nucleotides read TGTGCCAGCAGCGCAAGGGGGGGGGCACAAGAGACCCAGTACTTC. As protein: CASSARGGAQETQYF.

The chain uses TRBV6-5 and TRBJ2-5; 8 bases line up with TRBD2. The CDR3 runs to 14 residues. V dropped 9 bases and J dropped 5; count of bases not matched to a gene: 11. Per the germline V gene, CDR1 is MNHEY and CDR2 is SVGAGI. The CDR3 sequence is CASLAGSGWETQYF. CDR3 nucleotide sequence: TGTGCCAGTCTAGCGGGCTCGGGGTGGGAGACCCAGTACTTC.

The V and J genes are TRBV5-1 and TRBJ1-2, with 10 positions matching TRBD1. J was trimmed by 6 bases and V by 3 bases; bases with no gene match: 5. Germline CDR1 SGHRS, CDR2 YFSETQ. CDR3 length: 14 amino acids. This chain's CDR3 is CASSWGQGYDGYTF. In DNA form, the CDR3 reads TGCGCCAGCAGCTGGGGACAGGGGTACGATGGCTACACCTTC.

The chain uses TRBV5-1 and TRBJ2-6, with D possibly being TRBD1 (6 bases). CDR3 length: 15 amino acids. Germline V gives CDR1 SGHRS, CDR2 YFSETQ. Trimming stripped 4 bases from V and 4 bases from J, with 12 bases between. CDR3 loop: CASSETGPGANVLTF. The CDR3 DNA reads as TGCGCCAGCAGCGAAACAGGGCCCGGGGCCAACGTCCTGACTTTC. Using reference TRBV5-1 and TRBJ2-6 for the parts outside the CDR3, the full variable domain is KAGVTQTPRYLIKTRGQQVTLSCSPISGHRSVSWYQQTPGQGLQFLFEYFSETQRNKGNFPGRFSGRQFSNSRSEMNVSTLELGDSALYLCASSETGPGANVLTFGAGSRLTVL.

This clone appeared a single time. This chain connects TRBV19 to TRBJ1-5, with D possibly TRBD1 on 5 matching bases. Germline V gene sequence: CDR1 LNHDA, CDR2 SQIVND (reference sequence). CDR3 length: 13 amino acids. The ends were cut back, 5 bases at V and 5 bases at J, with 10 bases in the middle. The CDR3 protein is CASSWGRDQPQHF. The CDR3 DNA reads TGTGCCAGTAGTTGGGGGAGGGATCAGCCCCAGCATTTT.

V gene TRBV27 combines with J gene TRBJ1-2; tentative D call: TRBD1 (5 bases). V was clipped by 5 bases and J by 0 bases, with 13 bases between them. This CDR3 is built from 15 residues. The germline V gene has CDR1 MNHEY and CDR2 SMNVEV (reference sequence). In nucleotides, the CDR3 is TGTGCCAGCAGTCCCGTGGGGGGGGCTAACTATGGCTACACCTTC. This sequence encodes CASSPVGGANYGYTF.

The chain recombines TRBV19 with TRBJ2-6, with TRBD1 matching 8 bases. The germline gives CDR1 LNHDA, CDR2 SQIVND (reference sequence). The CDR3 is 15 amino acids. With V trimmed by 4 bases and J by 3 bases, 2 bases remained unmatched. CDR3 amino acids: CASSTTGGGANVLTF. CDR3 nucleotide sequence: TGTGCCAGTAGTACCACAGGGGGTGGGGCCAACGTCCTGACTTTC.

CDR3 sequence: CASSFSLGAAETQYF. The DNA of the CDR3 is TGTGCCAGCAGTTTCTCATTGGGGGCGGCGGAGACCCAGTACTTC. This chain joins TRBV6-2 or TRBV6-3 and TRBJ2-5; weak D call: TRBD1 (6 bases). CDR1 and CDR2 from the germline V gene are MNHEY and SVGEGT. This CDR3 spans 15 amino acids. V lost 4 bases and J lost 5, with 17 bases in between.

This clone has just one count. The chain recombines TRBV24-1 with TRBJ2-1, with D possibly being TRBD1 (7 bases). Germline-derived CDR1 and CDR2 are KGHDR and SFDVKD. Trimming stripped 3 bases from V and 9 bases from J, with 11 bases between. The CDR3 consists of 13 residues. The CDR3 region is CATSDPGGREQFF. DNA for the CDR3: TGTGCCACCAGTGATCCAGGGGGGCGTGAGCAGTTCTTC.

The chain has TRBV29-1 and TRBJ1-5, with TRBD1 identical over 7 bases. V gave up 8 bases and J gave up 0 bases; unmatched junction bases: 4. Germline V gene sequence: CDR1 SQVTM, CDR2 ANQGSEA. This CDR3 has 13 residues. CDR3 nucleotides: TGCAGCACAAGACAGGGTAGCAATCAGCCCCAGCATTTT. Protein: CSTRQGSNQPQHF.

This clone appeared once. This chain uses TRBV2 with TRBJ1-2, with D tentatively TRBD1 (5 bases). Trimming removed 0 bases from V and 3 bases from J, with 14 bases in between. The germline CDR1 and CDR2 sequences are SNHLY and FYNNEI. CDR3 length: 16 residues. The CDR3 nucleotides read TGTGCCAGCAGTGAAGCGCTTACGGGGGAAGACTATGGCTACACCTTC. Protein sequence: CASSEALTGEDYGYTF. The full variable domain, rest sourced from reference TRBV2 and TRBJ1-2, is EPEVTQTPSHQVTQMGQEVILRCVPISNHLYFYWYRQILGQKVEFLVSFYNNEISEKSEIFDDQFSVERPDGSNFTLKIRSTKLEDSAMYFCASSEALTGEDYGYTFGSGTRLTVV.